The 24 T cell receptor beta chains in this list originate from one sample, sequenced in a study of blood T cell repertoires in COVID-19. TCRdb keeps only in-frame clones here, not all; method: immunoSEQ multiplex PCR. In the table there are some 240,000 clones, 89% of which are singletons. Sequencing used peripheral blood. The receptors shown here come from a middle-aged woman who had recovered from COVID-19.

CDR3 nucleotides: TGCGCCAGCAGCTTGCTGAGTTTTGAAAAACTGTTTTTT. Amino acid sequence: CASSLLSFEKLFF. V and J are TRBV5-1 and TRBJ1-4; D ambiguous. Per germline, CDR1 SGHRS and CDR2 YFSETQ. The ends were cut back, 1 base at V and 7 bases at J, with 8 bases in the middle. The CDR3 extends over 13 amino acids.

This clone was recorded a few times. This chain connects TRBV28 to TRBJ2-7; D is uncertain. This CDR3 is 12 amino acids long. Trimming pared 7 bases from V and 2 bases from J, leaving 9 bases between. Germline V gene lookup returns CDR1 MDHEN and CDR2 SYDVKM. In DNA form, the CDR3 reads TGTGCCAGCATTTCTCCCGCCTACGAGCAGTACTTC. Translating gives CASISPAYEQYF.

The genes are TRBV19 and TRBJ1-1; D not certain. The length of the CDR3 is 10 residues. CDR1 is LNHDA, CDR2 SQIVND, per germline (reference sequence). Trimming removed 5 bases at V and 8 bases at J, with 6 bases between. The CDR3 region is CASSGREAFF. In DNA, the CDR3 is TGTGCCAGTAGTGGGAGAGAAGCTTTCTTT.

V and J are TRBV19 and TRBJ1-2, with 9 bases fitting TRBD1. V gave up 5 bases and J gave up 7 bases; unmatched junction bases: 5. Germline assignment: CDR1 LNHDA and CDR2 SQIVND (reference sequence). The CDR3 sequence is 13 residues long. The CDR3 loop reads CASSVTGGSGYTF. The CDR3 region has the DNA TGTGCCAGTAGTGTAACAGGGGGCAGTGGCTACACCTTC. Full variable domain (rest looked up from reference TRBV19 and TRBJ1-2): DGGITQSPKYLFRKEGQNVTLSCEQNLNHDAMYWYRQDPGQGLRLIYYSQIVNDFQKGDIAEGYSVSREKKESFPLTVTSAQKNPTAFYLCASSVTGGSGYTFGSGTRLTVV.

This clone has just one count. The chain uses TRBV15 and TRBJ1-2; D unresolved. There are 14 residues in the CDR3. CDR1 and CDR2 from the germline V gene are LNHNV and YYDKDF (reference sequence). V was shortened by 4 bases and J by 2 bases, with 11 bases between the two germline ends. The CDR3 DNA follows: TGTGCCACCAGCAACCTCACGGGGAACTATGGCTACACCTTC. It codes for CATSNLTGNYGYTF.

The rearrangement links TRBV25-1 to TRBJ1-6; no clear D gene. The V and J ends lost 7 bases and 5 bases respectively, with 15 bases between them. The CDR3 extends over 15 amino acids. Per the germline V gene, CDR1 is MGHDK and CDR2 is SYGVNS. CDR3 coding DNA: TGTGCCAGCAAGGTTCCGGGGTCGGATAATTCACCCCTCCACTTT. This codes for CASKVPGSDNSPLHF.

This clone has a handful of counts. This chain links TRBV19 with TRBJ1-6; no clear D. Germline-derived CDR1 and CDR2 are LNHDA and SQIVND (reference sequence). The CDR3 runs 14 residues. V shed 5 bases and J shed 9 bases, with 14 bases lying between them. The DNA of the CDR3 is TGTGCCAGTAGTGCCCCCGGGGAGTTTTCACCCCTCCACTTT. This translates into CASSAPGEFSPLHF.

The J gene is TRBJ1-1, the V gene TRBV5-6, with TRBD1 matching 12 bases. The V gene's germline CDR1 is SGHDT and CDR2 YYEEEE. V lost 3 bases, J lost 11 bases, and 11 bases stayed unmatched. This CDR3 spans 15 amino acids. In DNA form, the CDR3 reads TGTGCCAGCAGCTCGGGACAGGGGGCAGTGACGTTGGCTTTCTTT. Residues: CASSSGQGAVTLAFF.

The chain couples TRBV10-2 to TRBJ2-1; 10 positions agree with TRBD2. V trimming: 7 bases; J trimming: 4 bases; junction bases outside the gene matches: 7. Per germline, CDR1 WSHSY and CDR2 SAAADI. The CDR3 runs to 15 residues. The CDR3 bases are TGCGCCAGCACAGAGAGGACTAGCGGTTACAATGAGCAGTTCTTC. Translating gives CASTERTSGYNEQFF.

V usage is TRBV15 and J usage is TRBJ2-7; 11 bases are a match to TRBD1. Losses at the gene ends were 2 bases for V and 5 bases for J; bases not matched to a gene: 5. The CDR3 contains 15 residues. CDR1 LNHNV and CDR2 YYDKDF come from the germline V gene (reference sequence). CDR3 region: CATSRKGQGDNEQYF. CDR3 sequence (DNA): TGTGCCACCAGCAGAAAGGGACAGGGGGACAACGAGCAGTACTTC.

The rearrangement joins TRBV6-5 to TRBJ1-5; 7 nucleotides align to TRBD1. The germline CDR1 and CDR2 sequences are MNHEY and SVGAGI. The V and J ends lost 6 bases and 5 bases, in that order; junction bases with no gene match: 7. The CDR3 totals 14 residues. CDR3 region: CASSFDRVYQPQHF. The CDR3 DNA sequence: TGTGCCAGCAGCTTCGACAGGGTGTATCAGCCCCAGCATTTT.

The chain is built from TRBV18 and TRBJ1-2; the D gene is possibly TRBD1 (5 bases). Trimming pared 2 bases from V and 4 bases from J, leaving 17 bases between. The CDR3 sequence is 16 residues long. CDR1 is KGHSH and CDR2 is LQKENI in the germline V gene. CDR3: CASSPSSGGGIYGYTF. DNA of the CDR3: TGTGCCAGCTCACCAAGCTCTGGGGGGGGAATCTATGGCTACACCTTC.

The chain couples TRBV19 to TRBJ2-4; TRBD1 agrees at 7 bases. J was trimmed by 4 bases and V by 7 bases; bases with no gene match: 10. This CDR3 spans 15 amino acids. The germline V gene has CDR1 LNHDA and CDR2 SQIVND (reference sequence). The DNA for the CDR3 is TGTGCCAGTACCCCCCCCGGGACAGTAAAAAACATTCAGTACTTC. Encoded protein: CASTPPGTVKNIQYF.

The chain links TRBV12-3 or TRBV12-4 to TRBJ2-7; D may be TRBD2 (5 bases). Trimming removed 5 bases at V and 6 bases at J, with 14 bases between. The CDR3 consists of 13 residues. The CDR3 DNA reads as TGTGCCAGCAGTCCCACGGGGTGGTCCGAGCAGTACGTC. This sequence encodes CASSPTGWSEQYV.

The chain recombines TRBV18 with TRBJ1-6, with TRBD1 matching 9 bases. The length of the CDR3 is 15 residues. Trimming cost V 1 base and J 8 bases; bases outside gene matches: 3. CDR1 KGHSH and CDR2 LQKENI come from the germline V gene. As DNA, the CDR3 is TGTGCCAGCTCACCACGGACAGGGGTGGATTCACCCCTCCACTTT. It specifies CASSPRTGVDSPLHF.

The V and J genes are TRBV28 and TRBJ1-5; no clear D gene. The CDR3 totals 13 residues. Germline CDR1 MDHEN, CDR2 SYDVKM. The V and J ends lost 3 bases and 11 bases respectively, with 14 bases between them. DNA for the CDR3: TGTGCCAGCAGTTTCCGGGGTCCGGTGGCCCAGCATTTT. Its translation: CASSFRGPVAQHF.

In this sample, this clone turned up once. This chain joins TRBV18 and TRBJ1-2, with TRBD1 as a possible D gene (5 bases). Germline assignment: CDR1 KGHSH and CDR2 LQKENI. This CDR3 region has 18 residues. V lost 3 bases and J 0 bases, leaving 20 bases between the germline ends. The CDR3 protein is CASSPFAQRRGANYGYTF. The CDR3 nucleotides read TGTGCCAGCTCACCCTTCGCGCAAAGGAGGGGAGCTAACTATGGCTACACCTTC.

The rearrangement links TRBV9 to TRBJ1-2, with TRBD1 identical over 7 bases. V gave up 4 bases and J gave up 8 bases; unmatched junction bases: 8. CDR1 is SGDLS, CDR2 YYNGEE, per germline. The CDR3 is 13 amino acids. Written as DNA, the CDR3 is TGTGCCAGCAGCTTACCCACAGGGGAAGGCTACACCTTC. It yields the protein CASSLPTGEGYTF. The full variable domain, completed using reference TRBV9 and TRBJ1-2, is DSGVTQTPKHLITATGQRVTLRCSPRSGDLSVYWYQQSLDQGLQFLIQYYNGEERAKGNILERFSAQQFPDLHSELNLSSLELGDSALYFCASSLPTGEGYTFGSGTRLTVV.

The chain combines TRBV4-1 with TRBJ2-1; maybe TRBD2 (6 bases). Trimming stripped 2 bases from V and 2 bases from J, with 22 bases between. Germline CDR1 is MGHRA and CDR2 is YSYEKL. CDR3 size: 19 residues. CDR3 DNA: TGCGCCAGCAGCCAAATTCGCCCATCTACACTAGCAGCCTACAATGAGCAGTTCTTC. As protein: CASSQIRPSTLAAYNEQFF.

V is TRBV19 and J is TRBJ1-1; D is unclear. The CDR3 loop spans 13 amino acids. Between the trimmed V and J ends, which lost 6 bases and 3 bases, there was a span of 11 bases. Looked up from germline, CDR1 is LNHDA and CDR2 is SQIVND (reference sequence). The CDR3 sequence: CASSQHPYTEAFF. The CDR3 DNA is TGTGCCAGTAGCCAACATCCTTACACTGAAGCTTTCTTT.

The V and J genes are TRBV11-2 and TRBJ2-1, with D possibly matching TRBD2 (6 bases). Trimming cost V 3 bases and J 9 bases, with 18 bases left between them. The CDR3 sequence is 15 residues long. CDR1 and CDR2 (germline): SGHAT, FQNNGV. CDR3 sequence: CASSFVTGTYPEQFF. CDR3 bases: TGTGCCAGCAGCTTTGTAACCGGGACTTATCCTGAGCAGTTCTTC.

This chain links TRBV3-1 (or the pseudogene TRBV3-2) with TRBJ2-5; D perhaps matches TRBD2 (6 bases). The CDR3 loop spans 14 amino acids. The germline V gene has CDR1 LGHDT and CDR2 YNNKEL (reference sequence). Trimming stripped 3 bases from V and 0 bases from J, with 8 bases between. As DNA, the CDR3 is TGTGCCAGCAGCCAGACTAGTTACCAAGAGACCCAGTACTTC. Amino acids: CASSQTSYQETQYF.

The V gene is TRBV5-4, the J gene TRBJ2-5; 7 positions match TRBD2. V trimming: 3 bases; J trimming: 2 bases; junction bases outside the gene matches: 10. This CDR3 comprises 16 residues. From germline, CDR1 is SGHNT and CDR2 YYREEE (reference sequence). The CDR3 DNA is TGTGCCAGCAGCTGGGCAGCGGGGAATCCTCAAGAGACCCAGTACTTC. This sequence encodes CASSWAAGNPQETQYF.

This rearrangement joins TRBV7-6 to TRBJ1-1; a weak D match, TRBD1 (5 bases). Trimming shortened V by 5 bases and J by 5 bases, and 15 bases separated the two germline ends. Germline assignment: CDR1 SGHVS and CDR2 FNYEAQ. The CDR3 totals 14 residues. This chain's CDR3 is CASSKNTGGTEAFF. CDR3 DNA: TGTGCCAGCAGCAAAAATACAGGTGGGACTGAAGCTTTCTTT.